The entry below describes one T cell receptor (beta chain). Its target is not known. The CDR3 is 14 amino acids. Germline V lookup: CDR1 SGHDT, CDR2 YYEEEE. Trimming cost V 0 bases and J 3 bases, with 9 bases left between them. The data were produced by immunoSEQ multiplex PCR, yet TCRdb's version contains in-frame clones alone and is incomplete. Of around 16,000 clones listed, 55% to 75% are singletons. The data originate from a study of vaccination effects on CD4 cells after COVID-19. In the ViraFEST assay, antigen-specific CD4+ clonotypes were identified by expansion after peptide-pool stimulation. At the end of nine to ten days of culture, CD4+ T cells were isolated. BNT162b2 vaccine or mRNA-1273 vaccine was given to participants in two doses.

The chain uses TRBV5-6 and TRBJ1-2; D is undetermined. This specimen was CD4+ T cells from PBMCs cultured with SARS-CoV-2 spike peptides, taken after COVID-19 vaccination. The sequence was obtained from a human donor who received a COVID-19 vaccine. CDR3 loop: CASSLGRVDYGYTF. CDR3 in DNA: TGTGCCAGCAGCTTGGGACGGGTTGACTATGGCTACACCTTC.